Listed here is a single T cell receptor (beta chain). Its antigen remains unidentified. No base quality information exists; no much larger clone differs at one position. Using the deep immunoSEQ assay, multiplex PCR amplified TCR CDR3 regions from genomic DNA. Genomic DNA extracted from each cell subset was distributed evenly over all wells of several immunoSEQ 96-well plates, and each plate served as one replicate. Each replicate PCR for sorted subsets received 200 ng genomic DNA, equal to 28,000 or so T cell genomes. The purified libraries were quantified using a Qubit 3.0 fluorometer, sized with a Bioanalyzer 2100, and then quantified again using the KAPA Library Quantification kit. A separate single-read 150-cycle Illumina NextSeq 550 flow cell was used to sequence each immunoSEQ 96-well plate. The study's own analysis went as follows. The immunoSEQ output contained only junctional sequences without quality scores, so filtering could not match that applied to full-length reads. Sequences were annotated with PyIR, a Python wrapper for IgBLAST v1.9, and V/J genes and CDR3 were assigned using IMGT germline references. Reads were filtered out if the reads had weak V/J assignments (E-value above 1e-6), no CDR3, stop codons, out-of-frame junctions, or ambiguous translated residues. V3J clonotypes were defined as sequences sharing an identical inferred V gene, J gene, and CDR3 amino acid sequence. Percentage overlap between repertoires was calculated by dividing the number of shared unique clonotypes by the size of the smaller repertoire. Repertoire richness was assessed with RTK rarefaction, the Chao1 estimator, and Recon v2.1 estimates of unobserved clonotypes. OLGA was used to compute generation probabilities for all TCRbeta clonotypes that the gDNA method yielded from a handful of donors. This is the immuneACCESS table as TCRdb keeps it, with only in-frame sequences that have V and J called. A part of the clones is gone; compared with another copy, unresolved V genes explain less than half, and the rest is unexplained. The V and J calls and clone size are taken from that table; D and trimming were inferred from the DNA. Across this sample there are around 1.4 million clones, with 98% to 99% seen only once. The ten largest make up approximately 0.4% of the sample.

This entry is derived from a study of shared clonotypes between healthy human individuals (TCRdb year 2020). The study in broad terms: Two women and a few men aged 18 to 49 years were included in the cohort. Per donor, leukapheresis produced somewhere between about 0.85 and 10 billion PBMCs. Libraries were prepared and TCR repertoires were sequenced by different laboratories using diverse techniques, in order to increase sequencing depth and limit assay-specific biases. To estimate repertoire size and how much clonotype sharing occurs between individuals, the study deeply sequenced the blood TCR repertoires of about five healthy adults. Per donor, three plates each were used for CD4 naive and CD4 memory, two for CD8 naive, and one for CD8 memory. General conclusions and limits of the study: Compared with non-shared clonotypes, clonotypes shared by all four sorted-subset donors had higher generation probabilities. Pairwise subsampling indicated that sequencing depth was expected to affect the degree of clonotype sharing among donors. Sharing across a few donors was observed for 5% to 6.5% of naive CD4, under 4% of naive CD8, over 2% of memory CD4, and around 0.4% of memory CD8 clonotypes. The small number of donors limited the genetic and exposure-history diversity represented. Even with the large sequencing depth, rarefaction of the sorted-subset datasets indicated that sequencing was incomplete. Estimated clonotype richness was generally larger for naive than for memory subsets. Sampling was restricted to blood, and TCR repertoires in tissues likely differ from the TCR repertoires found in blood.

Donors were healthy HIV-negative adults with no recently reported acute infections or vaccinations. Every donor was a Caucasian adult living in Nashville, Tennessee, USA. CD4+ T cells were enriched by magnetic negative selection; naive cells were then positively selected on CD45RA, and the negative fraction formed the memory subset. Blood was obtained by leukapheresis, after which PBMCs were separated by Ficoll-Histopaque density gradient centrifugation and cryopreserved in liquid nitrogen vapor phase. Analytical flow cytometry was used to check the purity and quantity of each magnetically sorted T cell population. From each sorted fraction, genomic DNA was isolated and quantified by UV absorbance on a Nanodrop 2000c. The CDR3, cysteine through phenylalanine, is 11 amino acids long. Only the CDR3 DNA stays, 33 bases, in frame from base 1. CDR1 and CDR2 (SGHRS, YFSETQ) derive from the germline V gene. V is pared back by 4 bases and J by 13 bases, with 12 bases lying between the germline termini.

What was sequenced was naive CD4+ T cells sorted from blood. The cell subset or site label of this sample denotes: CD45RA+ positively selected. The origin of this receptor is a man in his thirties or forties in good health. The rearranged chain carries TRBV5-1 and TRBJ2-1, with the D segment identity uncertain. The bases read TGCGCCAGCAGCGGTAGCCAGGTCCAGTTCTTC. This encodes CASSGSQVQFF.